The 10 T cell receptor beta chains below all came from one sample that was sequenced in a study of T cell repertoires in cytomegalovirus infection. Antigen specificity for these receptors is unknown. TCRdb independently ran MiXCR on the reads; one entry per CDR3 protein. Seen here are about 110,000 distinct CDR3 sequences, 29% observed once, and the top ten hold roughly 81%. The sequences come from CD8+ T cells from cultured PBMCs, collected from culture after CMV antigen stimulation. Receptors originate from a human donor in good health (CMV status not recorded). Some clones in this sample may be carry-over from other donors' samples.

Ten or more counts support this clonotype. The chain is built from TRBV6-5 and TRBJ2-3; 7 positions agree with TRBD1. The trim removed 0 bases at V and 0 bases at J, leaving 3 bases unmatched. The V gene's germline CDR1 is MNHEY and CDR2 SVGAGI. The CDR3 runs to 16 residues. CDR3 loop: CASSYSPDRSTDTQYF. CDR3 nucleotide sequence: TGTGCCAGCAGTTACTCGCCGGACAGGAGCACAGATACGCAGTATTTT.

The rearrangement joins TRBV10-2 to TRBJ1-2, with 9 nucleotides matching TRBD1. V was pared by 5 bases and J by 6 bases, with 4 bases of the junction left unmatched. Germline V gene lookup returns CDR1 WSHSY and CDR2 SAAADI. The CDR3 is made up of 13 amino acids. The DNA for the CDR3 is TGCGCCAGCAGTTCGACAGGGGGTGATGGCTACACCTTC. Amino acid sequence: CASSSTGGDGYTF.

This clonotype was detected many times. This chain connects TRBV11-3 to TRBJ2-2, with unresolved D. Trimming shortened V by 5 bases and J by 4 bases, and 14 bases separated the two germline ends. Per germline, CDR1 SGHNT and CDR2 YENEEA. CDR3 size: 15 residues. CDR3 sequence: CASSLDRSGTGELFF. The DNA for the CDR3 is TGTGCCAGCAGCCTGGACCGTTCGGGCACCGGGGAGCTGTTTTTT.

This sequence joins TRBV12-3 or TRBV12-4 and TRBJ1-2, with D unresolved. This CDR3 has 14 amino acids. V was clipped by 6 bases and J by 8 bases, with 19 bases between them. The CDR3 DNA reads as TGTGCCAGCAGCCCGGACGTATCACGGGGAGGCTACACCTTC. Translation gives CASSPDVSRGGYTF.

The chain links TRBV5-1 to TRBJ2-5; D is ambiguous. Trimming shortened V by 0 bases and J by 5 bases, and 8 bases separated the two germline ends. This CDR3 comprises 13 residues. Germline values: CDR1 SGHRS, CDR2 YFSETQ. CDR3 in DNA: TGCGCCAGCAGCTTGGCTGACCCTGAGACCCAGTACTTC. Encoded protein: CASSLADPETQYF.

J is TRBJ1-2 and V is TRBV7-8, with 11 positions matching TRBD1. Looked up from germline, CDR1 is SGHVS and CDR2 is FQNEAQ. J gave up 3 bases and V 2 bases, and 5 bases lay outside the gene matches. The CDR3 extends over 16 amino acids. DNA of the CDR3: TGTGCCAGCAGCTTATACGGACAGGGGGCCTACTATGGCTACACCTTC. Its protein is CASSLYGQGAYYGYTF.

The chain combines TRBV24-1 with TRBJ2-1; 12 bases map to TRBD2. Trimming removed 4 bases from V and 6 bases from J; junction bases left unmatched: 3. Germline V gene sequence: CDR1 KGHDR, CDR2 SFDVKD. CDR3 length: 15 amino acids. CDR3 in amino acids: CATSDPGLAGNEQFF. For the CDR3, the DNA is TGTGCCACCAGTGACCCGGGACTAGCGGGCAATGAGCAGTTCTTC.

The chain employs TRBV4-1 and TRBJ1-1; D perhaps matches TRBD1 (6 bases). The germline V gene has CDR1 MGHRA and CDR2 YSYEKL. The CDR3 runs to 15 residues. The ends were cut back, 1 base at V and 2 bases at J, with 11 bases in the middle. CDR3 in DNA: TGCGCCAGCAGCCAAGGAGGGGGGCTCAACACTGAAGCTTTCTTT. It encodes CASSQGGGLNTEAFF.

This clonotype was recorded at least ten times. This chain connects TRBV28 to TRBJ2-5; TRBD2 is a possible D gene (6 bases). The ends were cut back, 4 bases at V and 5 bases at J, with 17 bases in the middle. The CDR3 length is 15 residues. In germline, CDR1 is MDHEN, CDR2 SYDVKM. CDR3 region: CASSSPRSGAETQYF. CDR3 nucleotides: TGTGCCAGCAGTTCCCCTCGTTCGGGAGCGGAGACCCAGTACTTC.

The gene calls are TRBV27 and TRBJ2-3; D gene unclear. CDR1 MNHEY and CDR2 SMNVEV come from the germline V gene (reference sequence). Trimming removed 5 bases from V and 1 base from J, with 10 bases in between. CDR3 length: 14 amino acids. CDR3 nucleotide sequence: TGTGCCAGCAGTAGCTCGGATCGCACAGATACGCAGTATTTT. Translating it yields CASSSSDRTDTQYF.